A single sample gave rise to the 5 T cell receptor beta chains below, sequenced in a study of T cells after yellow fever vaccination. TCRdb used MiXCR to reprocess the 5' RACE reads, holding one entry per CDR3 protein. The table includes 200,000 to 300,000 distinct CDR3 sequences, less than 7.5% detected once. The input for sequencing was CD4+ T cells sorted from PBMCs, taken on the day of the yellow fever booster vaccination. These receptors were taken from a young man who received the YFV17D yellow fever vaccine.

This clonotype was recorded at least ten times. The chain joins TRBV12-3 or TRBV12-4 to TRBJ2-2; no firm D call. The germline V and J ends were trimmed by 3 bases and 7 bases, with 6 bases remaining between them. This CDR3 region has 12 residues. This CDR3 is CASSLTGGELFF. Here the CDR3 DNA reads TGTGCCAGCAGTTTGACCGGCGGGGAGCTGTTTTTT.

This clonotype was observed at least ten times. The chain couples TRBV5-1 to TRBJ2-7, with TRBD2 matching over 12 bases. The junction had 7 bases not matched to a gene; V was cut back by 2 bases and J by 1 base. The CDR3 length is 17 residues. CDR1 is SGHRS and CDR2 is YFSETQ in the germline V gene. The CDR3 sequence: CASSFTTGTSGSYEQYF. In nucleotides, the CDR3 is TGCGCCAGCAGCTTCACTACCGGGACTAGCGGGTCCTACGAGCAGTACTTC.

A few counts support this clonotype. The rearrangement links TRBV4-3 to TRBJ2-5; D is possibly TRBD2 (6 bases). The germline gives CDR1 LGHNA, CDR2 YSLEER. This CDR3 has 15 residues. V lost 0 bases to trimming and J lost 2 bases, with 10 bases between them. CDR3 region: CASSQDRGGQETQYF. CDR3 DNA sequence: TGCGCCAGCAGCCAAGATCGTGGAGGGCAAGAGACCCAGTACTTC.

The J gene is TRBJ2-1, the V gene TRBV21-1. TRBV21-1 is a pseudogene segment. CDR3 size: 11 residues. The CDR3 region has the DNA TGTGCCAGCAGCAAAACGAGTGAGCAGTTCTTC. Protein: CASSKTSEQFF.

This chain connects TRBV25-1 to TRBJ2-2, with D perhaps TRBD2 (5 bases). The CDR3 extends over 15 amino acids. V dropped 3 bases and J dropped 5 bases, with 13 bases sitting between them. Germline CDR1 and CDR2: MGHDK and SYGVNS. CDR3 sequence reads: CASSDQDLRTGELFF. CDR3 sequence (DNA): TGTGCCAGCAGTGATCAGGACTTAAGAACCGGGGAGCTGTTTTTT. Full variable domain (rest looked up from reference TRBV25-1 and TRBJ2-2): EADIYQTPRYLVIGTGKKITLECSQTMGHDKMYWYQQDPGMELHLIHYSYGVNSTEKGDLSSESTVSRIRTEHFPLTLESARPSHTSQYLCASSDQDLRTGELFFGEGSRLTVL.